This T cell receptor beta chain was found in a study of beta chain features in type 1 diabetes. Notes on the study in general: Possible PCR preference for shorter templates applied equally to patients and controls. Insertions were fewer and deletions more numerous at VDJ junctions in type 1 diabetes patients. People with Type 1 diabetes carried modestly yet significantly shorter TCRB CDR3s in all four CD4+ subsets.

V was pared by 0 bases and J by 3 bases, with 22 bases between. The V gene's germline CDR1 is SGDLS and CDR2 YYNGEE. The CDR3 has 18 amino acids. This clone has only a few counts. Its antigen is currently unknown. About 100 mL of blood, on average, came from one heparinised draw per donor. In all sorted populations, purity surpassed 95%. Expressed TCRB transcripts were sequenced, since all the RNA that had been isolated was reverse transcribed. Here immunoSEQ multiplex PCR was the method, and the copy in TCRdb shows in-frame clones only, minus some. The sample lists hundreds of thousands of clones; more than 13% were seen once.

The clonotype was recovered from a man younger than 30 with type 1 diabetes. The specimen sequenced was naive CD4+ T cells from blood. V is TRBV9 and J is TRBJ2-7; D possibly corresponds to TRBD1 (5 bases). The CDR3 loop reads CASSVGLTQGDHVYEQYF. CDR3 nucleotides: TGTGCCAGCAGCGTAGGCCTGACCCAAGGGGATCATGTCTACGAGCAGTACTTC.